These 14 T cell receptor beta chains came from one sample sequenced in a study of blood T cell repertoires in COVID-19. Measured with immunoSEQ multiplex PCR; TCRdb has only the in-frame clones, and not every one. The sample has roughly 100,000 clones, more than 85% seen once. Sequencing input: peripheral blood. The receptors originated from a human donor in a cohort sampled during active COVID-19.

This chain joins TRBV4-2 and TRBJ2-1, with 8 nucleotides matching TRBD1. J gave up 5 bases and V 3 bases, and 6 bases lay outside the gene matches. The CDR3 is 15 residues long. Germline V lookup: CDR1 LGHNA, CDR2 YNFKEQ. CDR3 coding DNA: TGTGCCAGCAGCCAGCCGGGACAGGCCAACAATGAGCAGTTCTTC. It translates to CASSQPGQANNEQFF.

The chain carries TRBV24-1 and TRBJ2-5; 13 bases agree with TRBD2. V shed 4 bases and J 5 bases; nucleotides not matched to a gene: 9. The germline gives CDR1 KGHDR, CDR2 SFDVKD. There are 17 residues in the CDR3. The DNA for the CDR3 is TGTGCCACCAGTGACGGACCGGGACTAGCGGGATCTGAGACCCAGTACTTC. Translating it yields CATSDGPGLAGSETQYF.

The genes are TRBV6-2 or TRBV6-3 and TRBJ2-5, with TRBD2 matching 8 bases. Germline V lookup: CDR1 MNHEY, CDR2 SVGEGT. CDR3 length equals 15 residues. V shed 5 bases, J shed 4 bases, and the junction held 9 bases outside the gene matches. The CDR3 DNA follows: TGTGCCAGCAGTCCGCAAGGACTAGCTCGAGAGACCCAGTACTTC. Its translation: CASSPQGLARETQYF.

The genes are TRBV6-5 and TRBJ2-1, with 13 positions matching TRBD2. Germline-derived CDR1 and CDR2 are MNHEY and SVGAGI. J lost 8 bases, V lost 4 bases, and 2 bases had no gene match. CDR3 length equals 14 residues. The CDR3 DNA reads TGTGCCAGCAGTTGGACTAGCGGGGGCTATGAGCAGTTCTTC. It encodes CASSWTSGGYEQFF.

The V gene is TRBV9, the J gene TRBJ1-2; weak D call: TRBD1 (5 bases). The V end was cut by 2 bases, the J end by 0 bases, with 11 bases between. Germline V gene data show CDR1 as SGDLS and CDR2 as YYNGEE. The CDR3 extends over 15 amino acids. CDR3 in amino acids: CASSVGGAPNYGYTF. Written as DNA, the CDR3 is TGTGCCAGCAGCGTCGGCGGGGCGCCTAACTATGGCTACACCTTC.

This chain uses TRBV5-4 with TRBJ2-1, with D unclear. Germline loops: CDR1 SGHNT, CDR2 YYREEE (reference sequence). Trimming cost V 4 bases and J 7 bases, with 12 bases left between them. This CDR3 is 13 amino acids long. The CDR3 DNA reads as TGTGCCAGCAGCCCCTCCCTAACGAATGAGCAGTTCTTC. Protein: CASSPSLTNEQFF.

The gene calls are TRBV11-2 and TRBJ2-1, with 7 bases matching TRBD2. This CDR3 comprises 17 residues. The trim removed 7 bases at V and 2 bases at J, leaving 14 bases unmatched. The germline V gene encodes CDR1 SGHAT and CDR2 FQNNGV. CDR3 loop: CASNPTSAGRAYNEQFF. The CDR3 nucleotides read TGTGCCAGCAACCCCACTAGCGCAGGGAGGGCCTACAATGAGCAGTTCTTC.

This chain joins TRBV28 and TRBJ2-5, with D maybe TRBD2 (6 bases). V lost 8 bases and J lost 1, with 17 bases in between. Germline CDR1 reads MDHEN; CDR2 reads SYDVKM. This CDR3 has 15 amino acids. The CDR3 sequence is CASQDGGDPQETQYF. The CDR3 DNA reads TGTGCCAGCCAGGACGGGGGAGACCCCCAAGAGACCCAGTACTTC.

The chain links TRBV7-9 to TRBJ1-1; 12 bases are a match to TRBD1. The V gene end was trimmed by 3 bases and the J gene end by 11 bases; junction bases not matched to a gene: 7. In germline, CDR1 is SEHNR, CDR2 FQNEAQ (reference sequence). This CDR3 contains 14 residues. CDR3: CASSLGQGAQDAFF. CDR3 bases: TGTGCCAGCAGCTTGGGACAGGGGGCGCAAGACGCTTTCTTT.

This chain links TRBV29-1 with TRBJ2-7; perhaps TRBD1 as D (6 bases). Trimming removed 7 bases from V and 5 bases from J, with 15 bases in between. From germline, CDR1 is SQVTM and CDR2 ANQGSEA. CDR3 size: 12 residues. CDR3 loop: CSAFQGSHEQYF. In DNA, the CDR3 is TGCAGCGCTTTTCAGGGGTCCCACGAGCAGTACTTC.

This chain links TRBV20-1 with TRBJ2-7, with D possibly being TRBD2 (6 bases). This CDR3 has 11 residues. Per germline, CDR1 DFQATT and CDR2 SNEGSKA (reference sequence). Trimming cost V 4 bases and J 4 bases, with 8 bases left between them. CDR3 sequence: CSATRGYEQYF. CDR3 bases: TGCAGTGCTACCCGGGGGTACGAGCAGTACTTC.

The chain combines TRBV5-6 with TRBJ2-7; 10 positions match TRBD1. Unmatched junction bases numbered 11, after V lost 4 bases and J lost 4 bases. This CDR3 is 16 amino acids long. Per the germline V gene, CDR1 is SGHDT and CDR2 is YYEEEE. The CDR3, as DNA: TGTGCCAGCAGCCCGTACTCCGGGACAGGGGATTACGAGCAGTACTTC. It encodes CASSPYSGTGDYEQYF.

This clone was observed at least ten times. The sample contains more than one DNA sequence encoding this CDR3. This chain links TRBV6-5 with TRBJ2-7; D is unclear. The CDR3 loop spans 13 amino acids. Germline CDR1 and CDR2: MNHEY and SVGAGI. V was cut by 4 bases and J by 0 bases, with 7 bases left in between. CDR3 in DNA: TGTGCCAGCAGTTCCTCACTCTCCTACGAGCAGTACTTC. This sequence encodes CASSSSLSYEQYF.

This chain connects TRBV24-1 to TRBJ1-2; 7 bases agree with TRBD1. The germline V gene has CDR1 KGHDR and CDR2 SFDVKD. V was clipped by 5 bases and J by 4 bases; unmatched bases: 6. The CDR3 loop spans 14 amino acids. The CDR3 sequence: CATSALDRSYGYTF. The CDR3 coding sequence is TGTGCCACCAGTGCCCTGGACAGGAGCTATGGCTACACCTTC.